This T cell receptor beta chain was captured by sequencing in a study of blood T cell repertoires in COVID-19. Study background: COVID-19 samples collected from the United States, Italy and Spain covered acute and convalescent phases. Sample material is recorded as cDNA or gDNA derived from T cells, B-cell-depleted T cells, or PBMCs.

Original processing notes: Estimation of nucleated cell counts relied on the amplification of reference gene primers. Generated by immunoSEQ multiplex PCR, the TCRdb table keeps only in-frame clones and is missing some. That table is the source of V, J and clone size, and D and trimming were worked out from the DNA. The sample includes over 85,000 clones, about four fifths seen only once; the top ten take 16%. Trimming cost V 4 bases and J 4 bases, with 13 bases left between them. The length of the CDR3 is 13 residues. Per the germline V gene, CDR1 is SQVTM and CDR2 is ANQGSEA. This receptor was identified in a woman aged 55 to 70 with acute or convalescent COVID-19. The rearrangement links TRBV29-1 to TRBJ1-2, with a weak D call TRBD1 (6 bases). The sample was peripheral blood. In nucleotides, the CDR3 is TGCAGCGTTGGTGGGGGCGGAGGCTATGGCTACACCTTC. It codes for CSVGGGGGYGYTF.